Each of the 20 T cell receptor beta chains below was sequenced from the same sample in a study of cytomegalovirus exposure and HLA in healthy donors. The method was immunoSEQ multiplex PCR; TCRdb's version includes in-frame clones alone and lacks a portion of them. This table holds 200,000 to 300,000 clones, around nine tenths found once. The sequenced material came from PBMCs. Receptor source: a man aged 18 to 29 in good health and CMV-seronegative.

The gene calls are TRBV28 and TRBJ1-5, with unresolved D. Germline-derived CDR1 and CDR2 are MDHEN and SYDVKM. V was cut by 5 bases and J by 0 bases, with 14 bases left in between. This CDR3 is built from 16 residues. CDR3 protein: CASSPGGRDSNQPQHF. Written as DNA, the CDR3 is TGTGCCAGCAGTCCCGGCGGGCGGGATAGCAATCAGCCCCAGCATTTT.

This clone has just one count. The chain links TRBV7-2 to TRBJ2-1; TRBD2 aligns across 10 bases. The V gene's germline CDR1 is SGHTA and CDR2 FQGNSA. V lost 4 bases and J lost 8; bases outside the gene matches: 8. The CDR3 has 15 residues. The CDR3: CASSYPASGSYEQFF. The CDR3 coding sequence is TGTGCCAGCAGCTATCCGGCTAGCGGGAGCTATGAGCAGTTCTTC. Combining the CDR3 with reference TRBV7-2 and TRBJ2-1 gives the whole variable domain GAGVSQSPSNKVTEKGKDVELRCDPISGHTALYWYRQSLGQGLEFLIYFQGNSAPDKSGLPSDRFSAERTGGSVSTLTIQRTQQEDSAVYLCASSYPASGSYEQFFGPGTRLTVL.

The J gene is TRBJ1-2, the V gene TRBV19, with TRBD1 matching 7 bases. V dropped 3 bases and J dropped 2; count of bases not matched to a gene: 6. The CDR3 has 15 residues. Germline assignment: CDR1 LNHDA and CDR2 SQIVND (reference sequence). The CDR3 DNA reads as TGTGCCAGTAGTATCACGGCAGGGGGGAACTATGGCTACACCTTC. Its protein is CASSITAGGNYGYTF.

There are a few counts of this clone. The V gene is TRBV7-3, the J gene TRBJ2-3, with a possible D match to TRBD1 (5 bases). The CDR3 has 13 residues. The V gene lost 4 bases and the J gene lost 6 bases, with 11 bases spanning the gap. CDR1 and CDR2 (germline): SGHTA, FQGTGA. CDR3 loop: CASSSSGWDTQYF. The CDR3 DNA reads TGTGCCAGCAGCTCCTCAGGGTGGGATACGCAGTATTTT.

Only one count was recorded for this clone. J is TRBJ2-5 and V is TRBV29-1, with 7 bases lining up with TRBD1. Germline CDR1 reads SQVTM; CDR2 reads ANQGSEA. This CDR3 has 14 amino acids. V gave up 2 bases and J gave up 2 bases; unmatched junction bases: 5. This CDR3 reads CSVEPGTVQETQYF. CDR3 nucleotides: TGCAGCGTTGAACCCGGGACAGTACAAGAGACCCAGTACTTC.

A word on this clone: Other DNA sequences of this sample code for an identical CDR3. J is TRBJ2-1 and V is TRBV10-3; 8 nucleotides line up with TRBD2. Trimming removed 2 bases from V and 2 bases from J; junction bases left unmatched: 5. The CDR3 totals 16 residues. CDR1 is ENHRY, CDR2 SYGVKD, per germline. The CDR3 here is CAISEDLAGPYNEQFF. DNA for the CDR3: TGTGCCATCAGTGAGGACTTAGCGGGGCCCTACAATGAGCAGTTCTTC.

This chain links TRBV6-6 with TRBJ2-5; D unresolved. Germline V CDR1 and CDR2: MNHNY, SVGAGI (reference sequence). The CDR3 loop spans 13 amino acids. V shed 2 bases and J shed 5 bases, with 9 bases lying between them. This CDR3 is CASSYQYRETQYF. CDR3 coding DNA: TGTGCCAGCAGTTACCAGTACCGCGAGACCCAGTACTTC.

The chain links TRBV19 to TRBJ1-1, with a possible D match to TRBD1 (6 bases). CDR3 length equals 12 residues. Trimming shortened V by 5 bases and J by 6 bases, and 10 bases separated the two germline ends. Germline assignment: CDR1 LNHDA and CDR2 SQIVND (reference sequence). CDR3 amino acids: CASSQGFAEAFF. The CDR3 DNA follows: TGTGCCAGTAGTCAGGGGTTCGCTGAAGCTTTCTTT.

The rearrangement joins TRBV10-3 to TRBJ2-3, with 7 bases lining up with TRBD1. Germline CDR1 is ENHRY and CDR2 is SYGVKD. Losses at the gene ends were 8 bases for V and 5 bases for J; bases not matched to a gene: 4. The CDR3 sequence is 12 residues long. Written as DNA, the CDR3 is TGTGCCATCGCGACAGGGCAAGATACGCAGTATTTT. Translation: CAIATGQDTQYF.

The chain joins TRBV21-1 to TRBJ2-3; TRBD2 reflects the table's D call only, with no check against the DNA. TRBV21-1 counts as a pseudogene. The CDR3 runs to 15 residues. CDR3 in amino acids: CASSRSPSLTDTQYF. CDR3 bases: TGTGCCAGCAGCAGAAGCCCGAGTTTAACAGATACGCAGTATTTT.

This clone was counted between two and nine times. This chain connects TRBV6-5 to TRBJ1-2; no reliable D call. Germline V gene sequence: CDR1 MNHEY, CDR2 SVGAGI. Trimming left V 2 bases short and J 1 base short, with 5 bases between. CDR3 length equals 13 residues. CDR3 in amino acids: CASSYDFNYGYTF. CDR3 in DNA: TGTGCCAGCAGTTACGACTTTAACTATGGCTACACCTTC.

This clone was seen a single time. CDR3 coding DNA: TGCAGCGTTGAAACCAGGGGGCGGGAAGAGACCCAGTACTTC. Its translation is CSVETRGREETQYF. V usage is TRBV29-1 and J usage is TRBJ2-5, with 8 positions matching TRBD1. Germline lookup yields CDR1 SQVTM and CDR2 ANQGSEA. V shed 2 bases and J 3 bases; nucleotides not matched to a gene: 5. The CDR3 is 14 amino acids.

V usage is TRBV7-7 and J usage is TRBJ2-1, with 8 bases matching TRBD1. CDR3 length: 15 residues. CDR1 and CDR2 from the germline V gene are SSHAT and FNYEAQ (reference sequence). The V segment lost 5 bases and the J segment 4 bases; nucleotides outside the gene matches: 7. The CDR3, as DNA: TGTGCCAGCAGCATGGGACAGGTGGGGTACAATGAGCAGTTCTTC. It translates to CASSMGQVGYNEQFF. The variable domain in full, with the rest retrieved from reference TRBV7-7 and TRBJ2-1, is GAGVSQSPRYKVTKRGQDVTLRCDPISSHATLYWYQQALGQGPEFLTYFNYEAQPDKSGLPSDRFSAERPEGSISTLTIQRTEQRDSAMYRCASSMGQVGYNEQFFGPGTRLTVL.

The V call is TRBV28, the J call TRBJ2-3; perhaps TRBD2 as D (7 bases). The V gene lost 11 bases and the J gene lost 2 bases, with 20 bases spanning the gap. CDR1 and CDR2 (germline): MDHEN, SYDVKM. CDR3 size: 15 residues. The CDR3 loop reads CASSERDTYTDTQYF. The CDR3 DNA reads TGTGCCTCATCAGAGCGGGACACCTACACAGATACGCAGTATTTT.

This chain connects TRBV18 to TRBJ2-1; tentative D call: TRBD1 (5 bases). Germline CDR1 KGHSH, CDR2 LQKENI. This CDR3 spans 15 amino acids. With 4 bases removed from V and 5 bases from J, the gap between germline ends came to 15 bases. CDR3 protein: CASSQMGLVDNEQFF. The CDR3 bases are TGTGCCAGCTCACAAATGGGGCTTGTAGACAATGAGCAGTTCTTC.

The V gene is TRBV5-8, the J gene TRBJ2-7; TRBD2 matches 7 bases. The V and J ends lost 2 bases and 3 bases, in that order; junction bases with no gene match: 8. Germline V gene data show CDR1 as SGHTS and CDR2 as YDEGEE. This CDR3 has 15 residues. CDR3 nucleotides: TGTGCCAGCAGCTTCTTTGGGAGGGCATTCTACGAGCAGTACTTC. It translates to CASSFFGRAFYEQYF.

This sequence joins TRBV7-2 and TRBJ2-1, with TRBD2 matching over 9 bases. CDR3 length: 14 amino acids. Per the germline V gene, CDR1 is SGHTA and CDR2 is FQGNSA. Trimming took 5 bases from V and 4 from J; bases not matched to a gene: 3. For the CDR3, the DNA is TGTGCCAGCAGCCGGACTAGCGTGTACAATGAGCAGTTCTTC. Its protein is CASSRTSVYNEQFF.

This clone was counted between two and nine times. This chain connects TRBV4-3 to TRBJ1-2; possibly TRBD1 for D (5 bases). CDR3 length: 13 amino acids. The V end lost 1 base, the J end lost 12 bases, and 15 bases lay between the germline ends. The germline gives CDR1 LGHNA, CDR2 YSLEER. DNA for the CDR3: TGCGCCAGCAGCCAAGGGCGTGACAGTATCAACACCTTC. Translating it yields CASSQGRDSINTF.

This clone was seen a single time. The chain has TRBV28 and TRBJ2-7; 8 positions match TRBD1. Germline V gene sequence: CDR1 MDHEN, CDR2 SYDVKM. After removal of 5 bases from V and 3 bases from J, the junction contained 6 bases not matched to a gene. The CDR3 totals 14 residues. The CDR3 bases are TGTGCCAGCAGTCCAGGGGGCGAGAGCTACGAGCAGTACTTC. This gives the protein CASSPGGESYEQYF.

The chain uses TRBV9 and TRBJ2-2, with a tentative D call TRBD2 (6 bases). The CDR3 has 15 amino acids. Germline CDR1 SGDLS, CDR2 YYNGEE. The V end was cut by 1 base, the J end by 4 bases, with 11 bases between. CDR3 in DNA: TGTGCCAGCAGCGTATCGGGGGTCCCCACCGGGGAGCTGTTTTTT. Translated: CASSVSGVPTGELFF. Supplemented by reference TRBV9 and TRBJ2-2, the full variable domain reads DSGVTQTPKHLITATGQRVTLRCSPRSGDLSVYWYQQSLDQGLQFLIQYYNGEERAKGNILERFSAQQFPDLHSELNLSSLELGDSALYFCASSVSGVPTGELFFGEGSRLTVL.